These 17 T cell receptor beta chains originate from one sample sequenced in a study of blood T cells in healthy people across ages. Together with a sample-barcoded 5' primer, a J-beta primer mix was included in a second PCR lasting about 7 to 12 cycles. TCRdb re-called the 5' RACE reads with MiXCR, one entry per CDR3 protein. This table has about 800,000 distinct CDR3 sequences, 58% appearing once. The sequenced material came from blood. The receptor source for this set is a man aged 30 to 39 in good health.

This chain uses TRBV6-2 or TRBV6-3 with TRBJ1-1; D gene unclear. Germline values: CDR1 MNHEY, CDR2 SVGEGT. This CDR3 contains 14 residues. V was shortened by 5 bases and J by 0 bases, with 10 bases between the two germline ends. In DNA, the CDR3 is TGTGCCAGCAGTGCTACTCCCTTGAACACTGAAGCTTTCTTT. Translating it yields CASSATPLNTEAFF.

The chain is built from TRBV20-1 and TRBJ2-7; 11 bases match TRBD2. V was clipped by 0 bases and J by 3 bases; unmatched bases: 7. The germline V gene encodes CDR1 DFQATT and CDR2 SNEGSKA (reference sequence). This CDR3 comprises 16 residues. CDR3 sequence: CSARDLLAGGYYEQYF. The CDR3 nucleotides read TGCAGTGCTAGAGATCTCCTAGCGGGAGGTTACTACGAGCAGTACTTC.

This clonotype came up a few times. The V and J genes are TRBV12-5 and TRBJ2-7; possible D gene TRBD2, 6 bases. V lost 6 bases to trimming and J lost 2 bases, with 14 bases between them. Germline lookup yields CDR1 LGHNT and CDR2 FRNRAP. The CDR3 sequence is 14 residues long. The DNA for the CDR3 is TGTGCTAGTGGGGAGGGATTTATCCCCTACGAGCAGTACTTC. This gives the protein CASGEGFIPYEQYF.

The J gene is TRBJ1-5, the V gene TRBV7-2; 8 bases match TRBD1. The V gene end was trimmed by 5 bases and the J gene end by 7 bases; junction bases not matched to a gene: 13. Germline values: CDR1 SGHTA, CDR2 FQGNSA. This CDR3 region has 16 residues. The chain's CDR3 is CASSRTGGQGGQPQHF. DNA of the CDR3: TGTGCCAGCAGCCGAACGGGTGGACAGGGAGGACAGCCCCAGCATTTT.

V and J are TRBV20-1 and TRBJ2-5, with TRBD2 as a possible D gene (5 bases). This CDR3 comprises 12 residues. Germline CDR1 reads DFQATT; CDR2 reads SNEGSKA (reference sequence). CDR3 amino acids: CSAEGWGETQYF. The CDR3 DNA reads TGCAGCGCCGAGGGATGGGGTGAGACCCAGTACTTC.

This rearrangement joins TRBV19 to TRBJ2-5; 9 bases align to TRBD1. Losses at the gene ends were 2 bases for V and 11 bases for J; bases not matched to a gene: 6. The CDR3 totals 13 residues. CDR1 is LNHDA and CDR2 is SQIVND in the germline V gene (reference sequence). CDR3 sequence reads: CASSIRDREAQYF. The CDR3 nucleotides read TGTGCCAGTAGTATAAGGGACAGGGAGGCGCAGTACTTC.

This chain links TRBV7-7 with TRBJ2-5, with D perhaps TRBD1 (7 bases). The germline V gene encodes CDR1 SSHAT and CDR2 FNYEAQ (reference sequence). The V end lost 2 bases, the J end lost 5 bases, and 15 bases lay between the germline ends. CDR3 length: 15 amino acids. The CDR3 protein is CASSLRQGEVETQYF. CDR3 coding DNA: TGTGCCAGCAGCTTACGGCAGGGGGAGGTGGAGACCCAGTACTTC.

This clonotype was detected only once. The V call is TRBV2, the J call TRBJ2-7; TRBD2 might be the D (7 bases). Trimming shortened V by 7 bases and J by 4 bases, and 26 bases separated the two germline ends. This CDR3 has 17 amino acids. Looked up from germline, CDR1 is SNHLY and CDR2 is FYNNEI. This CDR3 is CASILGGGGSDPYEQYF. Here the CDR3 DNA reads TGTGCCAGCATCCTTGGCGGGGGCGGCTCCGATCCTTACGAGCAGTACTTC.

The J gene is TRBJ1-1, the V gene TRBV20-1; TRBD1 agrees at 7 bases. The CDR3 has 12 residues. With 6 bases clipped from V and 10 bases from J, the junction kept 11 bases outside the gene matches. Per the germline V gene, CDR1 is DFQATT and CDR2 is SNEGSKA (reference sequence). The CDR3 nucleotides are TGCAGTGCGCCCGAGACAGGGTCGGGAGCTTTCTTT. Residues: CSAPETGSGAFF.

The rearrangement links TRBV7-2 to TRBJ1-2, with 7 positions matching TRBD1. Germline lookup yields CDR1 SGHTA and CDR2 FQGNSA. The CDR3 spans 15 residues. V lost 0 bases, J lost 2 bases, and 3 bases stayed unmatched. This chain's CDR3 is CASSLATGFNYGYTF. In nucleotides, the CDR3 is TGTGCCAGCAGCTTAGCGACAGGGTTCAACTATGGCTACACCTTC.

The chain links TRBV12-3 or TRBV12-4 to TRBJ1-2; D unresolved. Trimming shortened V by 3 bases and J by 4 bases, and 12 bases separated the two germline ends. The CDR3 runs to 14 residues. CDR3 region: CASSFVGRSYGYTF. The CDR3 nucleotides are TGTGCCAGCAGTTTCGTAGGGAGGTCCTATGGCTACACCTTC.

The gene calls are TRBV30 and TRBJ1-1; D is ambiguous. V lost 2 bases to trimming and J lost 3 bases, with 10 bases between them. Germline lookup yields CDR1 GTSNPN and CDR2 SVGIG (reference sequence). The CDR3 spans 13 residues. The CDR3 region is CAWSFGRDTEAFF. CDR3 coding DNA: TGTGCCTGGAGTTTTGGGCGGGACACTGAAGCTTTCTTT.

This clonotype was seen once. The junction departs from the called germline gene at one end, perhaps through a read error. The rearrangement uses TRBV7-2 and TRBJ1-1, with a weak D call TRBD1 (6 bases). Germline CDR1 is SGHTA and CDR2 is FQGNSA. This CDR3 spans 15 amino acids. CDR3 amino acids: CVSRPQTGQNTEAFF. CDR3 DNA sequence: TGTGTCAGCAGACCTCAGACAGGACAGAACACTGAAGCTTTCTTT.

Note on this clonotype: A read error may account for a junction end that differs from germline. The chain couples TRBV6-2 or TRBV6-3 to TRBJ2-2, with 9 bases that match TRBD2. Germline V gene data show CDR1 as MNHEY and CDR2 as SVGEGT. This CDR3 has 17 amino acids. CDR3 DNA: TGTGCTAGCAGTTATTATGCTAGCGGGACGGTGGCCGGGGAGCTGTTTTTT. It translates to CASSYYASGTVAGELFF.

This clonotype has just a few counts. The V call is TRBV3-1, the J call TRBJ1-5; tentative D call: TRBD1 (5 bases). CDR1 LGHDT and CDR2 YNNKEL come from the germline V gene (reference sequence). The CDR3 sequence is 16 residues long. V gave up 1 base and J gave up 4 bases, with 14 bases separating them. DNA for the CDR3: TGTGCCAGCAGCCAAGCGAGCTGGTGGGGGAATCAGCCCCAGCATTTT. It is translated as CASSQASWWGNQPQHF.

The V and J genes are TRBV7-6 and TRBJ2-7; D remains unclear. Germline V gene lookup returns CDR1 SGHVS and CDR2 FNYEAQ. This CDR3 has 12 residues. Deletions cut 4 bases from V and 6 bases from J, with 10 bases between. The CDR3 region is CASSSMGGEQYF. DNA of the CDR3: TGTGCCAGCAGCTCGATGGGTGGCGAGCAGTACTTC.

The CDR3 protein is CASSPPPTSSNTGELFF. In nucleotides, the CDR3 is TGTGCCAGCAGTCCCCCCCCTACTTCCTCGAACACCGGGGAGCTGTTTTTT. The V call is TRBV27, the J call TRBJ2-2; D not resolved. The CDR3 spans 17 residues. V lost 5 bases and J 0 bases, leaving 16 bases between the germline ends. Germline assignment: CDR1 MNHEY and CDR2 SMNVEV (reference sequence).